This TCR beta chain was captured in a study of OX40 agonist ivuxolimab in advanced cancers. Regarding the study as a whole: In the expanded peripheral T cells, antigen specificity was never determined. Also showing low normalized T-cell clonal expansion were some of the nonresponders. CD4+ and CD8+ blood T cells expanded clonally by week 6 at 0.1 to 3.0 mg/kg.

Assay: immunoSEQ multiplex PCR; the TCRdb copy retains only in-frame clones and omits some. The data show around 94,000 clones, with approximately 85% seen just once and 3.8% held by the top ten. The CDR3 has 15 residues. V was trimmed by 2 bases and J by 2 bases, leaving 9 bases between them. Germline loops: CDR1 MNHNS, CDR2 SASEGT. As regards this clone: Its antigen is undetermined.

The sample here was CD4+ or CD8+ T cells sorted from blood, taken in a trial of the OX40 agonist ivuxolimab. This clonotype was sampled from an adult with an advanced solid tumor such as melanoma, head and neck, liver or kidney cancer. J is TRBJ2-2 and V is TRBV6-1; D ambiguous. In nucleotides, the CDR3 is TGTGCCAGCAGTGAATACAGAGTAAACACCGGGGAGCTGTTTTTT. Translated, it gives CASSEYRVNTGELFF.